Listed below are T cell receptor beta chains from one sample, sequenced in a study of blood T cells in healthy people across ages. One entry per CDR3 protein, called by TCRdb with MiXCR from the 5' RACE reads. Of 1,300,000 or so distinct CDR3 sequences listed, approximately 60% are singletons. Sequencing was carried out using blood. Receptors were obtained from a man aged 18 to 29 in good health. Both conserved end residues are part of each CDR3. The D gene is left open where the match is weak. Clone sizes are given selectively: once, few, many, or a class where the clone is expanded.

J: TRBJ2-1
size: once
D: NA
V: TRBV20-1
CDR3: CSARPDTTYNEQFF
DNA: TGCAGTGCCCGCCCAGATACGACCTACAATGAGCAGTTCTTC

J: TRBJ2-1
size: NA
D: NA
V: TRBV12-3/TRBV12-4
CDR3: CASSSGTPNNEQFF
DNA: TGTGCCAGCAGTTCCGGGACACCCAACAATGAGCAGTTCTTC

J: TRBJ2-3
size: few
D: NA
V: TRBV20-1
CDR3: CSASLGGSTDTQYF
DNA: TGCAGTGCTAGTTTAGGGGGTAGCACAGATACGCAGTATTTT

J: TRBJ1-1
size: NA
D: NA
V: TRBV5-1
CDR3: CASSGLVSGTEAFF
DNA: TGCGCCAGCAGCGGGCTCGTCTCCGGCACTGAAGCTTTCTTT

J: TRBJ2-7
size: NA
D: TRBD1
V: TRBV16
CDR3: CASSQISLGQNYEQYF
DNA: TGTGCCAGCAGCCAAATCTCCCTGGGACAGAACTACGAGCAGTACTTC

J: TRBJ2-7
size: few
D: NA
V: TRBV18
CDR3: CASSPRPQRGEQYF
DNA: TGTGCCAGCTCACCACGGCCCCAGAGGGGCGAGCAGTACTTC

J: TRBJ2-5
size: NA
D: NA
V: TRBV20-1
CDR3: CSARDWANQETQYF
DNA: TGCAGTGCTAGAGATTGGGCAAATCAAGAGACCCAGTACTTC

J: TRBJ1-1
size: few
D: NA
V: TRBV9
CDR3: CASSLGQGGLVTEAFF
DNA: TGTGCCAGCAGTCTGGGGCAGGGCGGTTTGGTCACTGAAGCTTTCTTT

J: TRBJ2-7
size: NA
D: TRBD1
V: TRBV6-5
CDR3: CASSYVWTGSHPNEQYF
DNA: TGTGCCAGCAGTTACGTATGGACAGGGAGTCATCCGAACGAGCAGTACTTC

J: TRBJ2-1
size: NA
D: TRBD2
V: TRBV20-1
CDR3: CSAPSLTSGKNEQFF
DNA: TGCAGTGCCCCCTCACTTACTAGCGGGAAGAATGAGCAGTTCTTC

J: TRBJ2-7
size: NA
D: TRBD1
V: TRBV5-6
CDR3: CASSLGTGDISYEQYF
DNA: TGTGCCAGCAGCTTGGGGACAGGGGACATCTCCTACGAGCAGTACTTC

J: TRBJ2-4
size: NA
D: NA
V: TRBV2
CDR3: CASPSPRGRDIQYF
DNA: TGTGCCAGCCCCTCCCCGAGGGGGAGGGACATTCAGTACTTC

J: TRBJ2-5
size: NA
D: TRBD2
V: TRBV6-1
CDR3: CASSETSGLQETQYF
DNA: TGTGCCAGCAGTGAGACTAGCGGATTACAAGAGACCCAGTACTTC

J: TRBJ2-7
size: NA
D: TRBD2
V: TRBV5-6
CDR3: CASSHRLADPYEQYF
DNA: TGTGCCAGCAGCCATAGACTAGCGGACCCCTACGAGCAGTACTTC

J: TRBJ2-1
size: NA
D: NA
V: TRBV3-1
CDR3: CASSQEVQGKDNEQFF
DNA: TGTGCCAGCAGTCAAGAGGTTCAGGGTAAGGACAATGAGCAGTTCTTC

J: TRBJ2-1
size: NA
D: NA
V: TRBV27
CDR3: CASSVITSFHEQFF
DNA: TGTGCCAGCAGTGTGATTACTAGCTTCCATGAGCAGTTCTTC

J: TRBJ2-7
size: few
D: TRBD1
V: TRBV4-3
CDR3: CASSKQGHEQYF
DNA: TGCGCCAGCAGCAAACAGGGGCACGAGCAGTACTTC

J: TRBJ2-7
size: once
D: NA
V: TRBV12-3/TRBV12-4
CDR3: CASGTPPTYEQYF
DNA: TGTGCCAGCGGGACACCACCTACCTACGAGCAGTACTTC

J: TRBJ2-1
size: few
D: NA
V: TRBV12-3/TRBV12-4
CDR3: CASSFSVNEQFF
DNA: TGTGCCAGCAGTTTCAGTGTTAATGAGCAGTTCTTC

J: TRBJ1-4
size: NA
D: NA
V: TRBV28
CDR3: CASSLQRVKLFF
DNA: TGTGCCAGCAGTTTACAAAGGGTAAAACTGTTTTTT

J: TRBJ2-3
size: NA
D: TRBD1
V: TRBV12-3/TRBV12-4
CDR3: CASSPGGIADTQYF
DNA: TGTGCCAGCAGTCCAGGGGGCATTGCAGATACGCAGTATTTT

J: TRBJ2-7
size: NA
D: TRBD1
V: TRBV15
CDR3: CATRPGQGVKERYF
DNA: TGTGCCACCCGACCGGGACAGGGGGTGAAAGAGCGGTACTTC

J: TRBJ1-2
size: few
D: NA
V: TRBV29-1
CDR3: CSAIAREGYTF
DNA: TGCAGCGCCATTGCCCGAGAGGGCTACACCTTC

J: TRBJ2-7
size: few
D: NA
V: TRBV12-3/TRBV12-4
CDR3: CASSFRPYYEQYF
DNA: TGTGCCAGCAGTTTTCGGCCGTACTACGAGCAGTACTTC

J: TRBJ2-7
size: NA
D: NA
V: TRBV20-1
CDR3: CSAPNGVTYEQYF
DNA: TGCAGTGCTCCCAACGGGGTCACCTACGAGCAGTACTTC

J: TRBJ2-7
size: NA
D: NA
V: TRBV4-3
CDR3: CASMGYLPRYEQYF
DNA: TGCGCCAGCATGGGATATTTGCCGCGCTACGAGCAGTACTTC